These 18 T cell receptor beta chains share one sample of origin, sequenced in a study of blood T cell repertoires in COVID-19. The assay was immunoSEQ multiplex PCR, and TCRdb's table has in-frame clones only and misses some. The table records under 250,000 clones, about nine tenths of them present only once. The sample comprised peripheral blood. Every receptor here comes from a man aged 45 to 65 with COVID-19, enrolled during active disease.

This sequence joins TRBV10-3 and TRBJ1-5; 9 bases line up with TRBD1. There are 14 residues in the CDR3. V gave up 4 bases and J gave up 4 bases; unmatched junction bases: 2. The germline V gene has CDR1 ENHRY and CDR2 SYGVKD. The CDR3 here is CAISADRGNQPQHF. The CDR3 nucleotides read TGTGCCATCAGTGCTGACAGGGGGAATCAGCCCCAGCATTTT.

The CDR3 DNA is TGTGCCAGCAGCTTGTATGCCAGGACTAGCACAGATACGCAGTATTTT. Translating gives CASSLYARTSTDTQYF. The chain employs TRBV5-4 and TRBJ2-3, with a possible D match to TRBD2 (5 bases). The CDR3 totals 16 residues. Trimming took 1 base from V and 0 from J, leaving 12 bases between them. Per germline, CDR1 SGHNT and CDR2 YYREEE (reference sequence).

This sequence joins TRBV10-3 and TRBJ1-2, with D hard to call. This CDR3 has 13 amino acids. V was trimmed by 3 bases and J by 8 bases, leaving 13 bases between them. Looked up from germline, CDR1 is ENHRY and CDR2 is SYGVKD. CDR3 sequence reads: CAISELGRRGYTF. CDR3 bases: TGTGCCATCAGTGAATTAGGCAGGAGGGGCTACACCTTC.

This clone was seen a single time. The chain recombines TRBV7-9 with TRBJ1-2; D uncertain. V gave up 1 base and J gave up 4 bases, with 10 bases separating them. Germline assignment: CDR1 SEHNR and CDR2 FQNEAQ (reference sequence). CDR3 size: 14 residues. The DNA for the CDR3 is TGTGCCAGCAGCTTAGGGGCTGGGTTCTATGGCTACACCTTC. Its translation is CASSLGAGFYGYTF.

The rearrangement joins TRBV6-5 to TRBJ2-3, with a tentative D call TRBD2 (7 bases). Germline V gives CDR1 MNHEY, CDR2 SVGAGI. The CDR3 is 13 residues long. Trimming left V 10 bases short and J 2 bases short, with 13 bases between. The CDR3, as DNA: TGTGCCACCCGGGGGGCCTACACAGATACGCAGTATTTT. As protein: CATRGAYTDTQYF.

This rearrangement joins TRBV11-3 to TRBJ2-1; TRBD2 is a possible D gene (6 bases). The CDR3 is 16 residues long. The V end lost 5 bases, the J end lost 4 bases, and 18 bases lay between the germline ends. Germline-derived CDR1 and CDR2 are SGHNT and YENEEA. CDR3 sequence reads: CASSPTRGKSYNEQFF. For the CDR3, the DNA is TGTGCCAGCAGCCCCACCCGGGGGAAGTCGTACAATGAGCAGTTCTTC. The full variable domain, completed using reference TRBV11-3 and TRBJ2-1, is EAGVVQSPRYKIIEKKQPVAFWCNPISGHNTLYWYLQNLGQGPELLIRYENEEAVDDSQLPKDRFSAERLKGVDSTLKIQPAELGDSAVYLCASSPTRGKSYNEQFFGPGTRLTVL.

Remarks on this clone: Within the sample, other DNA sequences also encode this same CDR3. The J gene is TRBJ2-2, the V gene TRBV5-1, with D perhaps TRBD2 (5 bases). This CDR3 region has 14 residues. The V gene's germline CDR1 is SGHRS and CDR2 YFSETQ. V was pared by 4 bases and J by 1 base, with 8 bases between. The chain's CDR3 is CASSPDLNTGELFF. The CDR3 nucleotides read TGCGCCAGCAGCCCGGACTTGAACACCGGGGAGCTGTTTTTT.

The V gene is TRBV2, the J gene TRBJ2-7; 11 bases agree with TRBD1. The V segment lost 6 bases and the J segment 4 bases; nucleotides outside the gene matches: 5. This CDR3 is 14 amino acids long. Germline values: CDR1 SNHLY, CDR2 FYNNEI. As DNA, the CDR3 is TGTGCCAGCAGGGGCGGACAGGGGGCTTACGAGCAGTACTTC. This gives the protein CASRGGQGAYEQYF.

CDR3 bases: TGTGCCAGTAGACCCCAGGGAATTGGAACTGAAGCTTTCTTT. Encoded protein: CASRPQGIGTEAFF. V usage is TRBV19 and J usage is TRBJ1-1; the D gene is possibly TRBD1 (5 bases). Germline V lookup: CDR1 LNHDA, CDR2 SQIVND (reference sequence). This CDR3 has 14 amino acids. V lost 6 bases to trimming and J lost 5 bases, with 16 bases between them.

This chain links TRBV7-8 with TRBJ1-2; 7 bases agree with TRBD1. The CDR3 extends over 17 amino acids. V dropped 0 bases and J dropped 0; count of bases not matched to a gene: 7. The germline V gene has CDR1 SGHVS and CDR2 FQNEAQ. CDR3 DNA: TGTGCCAGCAGCTTAGCGCTGGGACAGTGGACTAACTATGGCTACACCTTC. As protein: CASSLALGQWTNYGYTF. Combining the CDR3 with reference TRBV7-8 and TRBJ1-2 gives the whole variable domain GAGVSQSPRYKVAKRGQDVALRCDPISGHVSLFWYQQALGQGPEFLTYFQNEAQLDKSGLPSDRFFAERPEGSVSTLKIQRTQQEDSAVYLCASSLALGQWTNYGYTFGSGTRLTVV.

This clone was seen once. CDR3 sequence: CASSIGDRANTGELFF. In DNA, the CDR3 is TGTGCCAGCAGCATTGGGGACAGGGCTAACACCGGGGAGCTGTTTTTT. This rearrangement joins TRBV5-4 to TRBJ2-2; 9 bases line up with TRBD1. The CDR3 consists of 16 residues. V was pared by 4 bases and J by 2 bases, with 6 bases of the junction left unmatched. From germline, CDR1 is SGHNT and CDR2 YYREEE (reference sequence).

V is TRBV18 and J is TRBJ1-3, with D maybe TRBD1 (6 bases). This CDR3 has 15 amino acids. In germline, CDR1 is KGHSH, CDR2 LQKENI. Trimming left V 6 bases short and J 0 bases short, with 12 bases between. CDR3 sequence (DNA): TGTGCCAGCTCGCCCGGGACAAACTCTGGAAACACCATATATTTT. Its protein is CASSPGTNSGNTIYF.

The V call is TRBV18, the J call TRBJ2-3, with TRBD2 identical over 8 bases. CDR1 KGHSH and CDR2 LQKENI come from the germline V gene. V was clipped by 0 bases and J by 6 bases; unmatched bases: 8. The CDR3 runs to 16 residues. Here the CDR3 reads CASSPPSREAGDTQYF. The CDR3 nucleotides are TGTGCCAGCTCACCACCGTCGCGGGAGGCGGGGGATACGCAGTATTTT.

The chain links TRBV6-6 to TRBJ2-3, with TRBD1 matching over 7 bases. Germline V gene data show CDR1 as MNHNY and CDR2 as SVGAGI (reference sequence). The CDR3 has 15 amino acids. Trimming at V came to 5 bases and at J to 1 base, leaving 6 bases not matched to a gene. DNA of the CDR3: TGTGCCAGCAGTCCCACAGGGGCCGGCACAGATACGCAGTATTTT. Translation gives CASSPTGAGTDTQYF.

This chain links TRBV5-6 with TRBJ2-7, with D perhaps matching TRBD2 (5 bases). Per germline, CDR1 SGHDT and CDR2 YYEEEE. The length of the CDR3 is 15 residues. Trimming took 6 bases from V and 2 from J, leaving 18 bases between them. CDR3 residues: CASTLGLASTYEQYF. DNA of the CDR3: TGTGCCAGCACCCTGGGCCTAGCTTCCACCTACGAGCAGTACTTC.

Here the CDR3 DNA reads TGTGCCAGCAGCGTCCTAGACAGGGGCCACAATGAGCAGTTCTTC. It encodes CASSVLDRGHNEQFF. This chain joins TRBV9 and TRBJ2-1, with 8 bases lining up with TRBD1. Germline CDR1 SGDLS, CDR2 YYNGEE. CDR3 length equals 15 residues. V trimming: 2 bases; J trimming: 5 bases; junction bases outside the gene matches: 6.

The chain couples TRBV6-6 to TRBJ1-1; D remains unclear. The germline gives CDR1 MNHNY, CDR2 SVGAGI (reference sequence). Trimming took off 5 bases at V and 1 base at J, with 8 bases between the two ends. The CDR3 consists of 13 residues. CDR3 loop: CASSQSWNTEAFF. The CDR3 nucleotides are TGTGCCAGCAGTCAGAGTTGGAACACTGAAGCTTTCTTT.

The chain recombines TRBV2 with TRBJ2-7, with D tentatively TRBD1 (5 bases). Trimming stripped 1 base from V and 4 bases from J, with 14 bases between. CDR3 length equals 15 residues. Germline V gene sequence: CDR1 SNHLY, CDR2 FYNNEI. The CDR3 sequence is CASSEVTASTYEQYF. CDR3 in DNA: TGTGCCAGCAGTGAAGTGACAGCATCGACTTACGAGCAGTACTTC. The variable domain in full, with the rest retrieved from reference TRBV2 and TRBJ2-7, is EPEVTQTPSHQVTQMGQEVILRCVPISNHLYFYWYRQILGQKVEFLVSFYNNEISEKSEIFDDQFSVERPDGSNFTLKIRSTKLEDSAMYFCASSEVTASTYEQYFGPGTRLTVT.